Below, one T cell receptor beta chain is given with its context. This clonotype was observed many times. Its antigen has not been determined. No base quality information exists; no much larger clone differs at one position. These data belong to a study of T cells in Graves' hyperthyroidism and ophthalmopathy (dated 2019 in TCRdb). As for the study more broadly: Peripheral blood samples were taken at initial diagnosis, before any treatment was given. To identify TCR V-J signatures that set the groups apart, the researchers used a discovery cohort of 100 patients, made up of 40 to 45 with Graves' ophthalmopathy and about 55 with stable Graves' hyperthyroidism. In several Graves' hyperthyroidism patients, the study also compared T-cell repertoires from thyroid tissue with T-cell repertoires from blood. The approximately 100 discovery patients were randomly split 7:3 into training and test sets. After blood sampling, hyperthyroidism patients were treated with methimazole at a starting dose of 30 mg daily, and ophthalmopathy patients were treated with high-dose intravenous methylprednisolone. According to the paper, TCR Vbeta CDR3 sequencing was carried out on roughly 130 peripheral blood samples, which came from fewer than 50 ophthalmopathy, approximately 78 hyperthyroidism and approximately 17 progressor patients. An independent validation cohort of fewer than 20 hyperthyroidism patients and about 15 patients who later progressed to ophthalmopathy tested prospective prediction of ophthalmopathy. Results the study describes overall, beyond this receptor: During validation, the model predicted progression to ophthalmopathy a median of around six months ahead of onset, with roughly 65% sensitivity and about 75% specificity. Most expanded thyroid clonotypes (frequency above 0.001) were also detected in blood, a finding suggesting that blood repertoires may reflect thyroid immune responses. A 13 V-J signature model separated ophthalmopathy from stable hyperthyroidism, with 87.88% sensitivity and 81.08% specificity in cross-validation and 80%/75% in testing. No statistical method was used to fix the sample size in advance, and group allocation was not hidden from the investigators.

TCR beta CDR3 regions were amplified from RNA transcripts. The first round of RT-PCR for the TCR CDR3 was performed with the HTBI primer set and the Qiagen OneStep RT-PCR kit. Libraries were constructed in a second round of multiplex PCR, after which size selection and purification were performed. Sequencing of the libraries was done on an Illumina HiSeq2000 using paired-end 100 bp reads. The paper's data handling went like this. Raw data were processed with SOAPnuke, discarding reads with adapters, uncalled bases, mean Phred below 15, or no exact constant-primer or identifier match. High-quality paired reads were merged using COPE v1.2.5, and each unique nucleotide sequence was defined as a clonotype. Clonotypes were aligned to IMGT TRBV, TRBD and TRBJ reference segments using MiTCR v1.1. Analysis was restricted to V-J combinations with a frequency above 0.0001, which covered over 98% of repertoires. A TCS score was defined as the ratio between F50 (clonal expansion) and ExV (chaos), using BLOSUM62-based TCRdist between CDR3 peptides within each V-J. Welch's t-statistics and random forest reduced roughly 530 V-J features to about 12, which were used in a naive Bayes classifier (R e1071). TCRdb reprocessing: public reads trimmed at Q25 with fastp, clones called with MiXCR, in-frame beta chains kept. Duplicate CDR3 protein sequences are folded into a single record with the most common DNA and genes. None of the V and J calls come from the authors' own analysis; TCRdb made them. This sample lists a few hundred thousand distinct CDR3 sequences; approximately 14% were detected once. The ten largest clones take up under 8% of the sample.

Graves' hyperthyroidism was defined as stable when no progression to ophthalmopathy occurred over 18 months of follow-up. Hyperthyroidism patients were newly diagnosed, had a disease duration of under 2 months, and were aged 18 to 65 years. Exclusion was applied to patients with uncontrolled infections, other autoimmune diseases, pregnancy or lactation. Clinical symptoms, serum thyroxine and TRAb, thyroid ultrasound, and orbital computed tomography formed the basis for the diagnoses. PBMCs were separated from over 9 ml of fresh peripheral blood using Ficoll-Paque density gradient centrifugation. Total RNA was extracted using Trizol reagent, and RNA quality was assessed on an Agilent 2100 Bioanalyzer. Trimming removed 5 bases from V and 6 bases from J, leaving 13 bases between the germline ends. The CDR3 runs 13 amino acids, cysteine and phenylalanine included. Kept here is only the CDR3 DNA, which spans 39 bases and is read in frame from base 1. CDR1 and CDR2, looked up from the germline V gene, are SGHTA and FQGNSA.

The source material was blood. The chain was built from TRBV7-2 and TRBJ1-2, with TRBD1 tentatively as D gene (5 bases match). The receptor was isolated from a woman younger than 45 with Graves' hyperthyroidism. Here the CDR3 is given as CASSGTGYDGYTF. In nucleotides, the sequence is TGTGCCAGCAGCGGGACGGGTTATGATGGCTACACCTTC.